These 16 T cell receptor beta chains originate from one sample sequenced in a study of cytomegalovirus exposure and HLA in healthy donors. The primer mix had 60 Vbeta and 13 Jbeta primers. Only in-frame clones appear in the TCRdb table, and some are missing; sequencing was by immunoSEQ multiplex PCR. The sample has fewer than 150,000 clones; about 84% are singletons. Input material: PBMCs. The receptors were sampled from a woman between 40 and 55 years old in good health and CMV-seropositive.

The table lists this clone with a few counts. The chain carries TRBV28 and TRBJ2-2; TRBD1 aligns across 10 bases. Germline V gene lookup returns CDR1 MDHEN and CDR2 SYDVKM. The CDR3 contains 16 residues. V gave up 5 bases and J gave up 6 bases; unmatched junction bases: 9. The CDR3 spells CASSLGTGAQAGELFF. CDR3 DNA sequence: TGTGCCAGCAGTCTCGGGACAGGGGCGCAAGCCGGGGAGCTGTTTTTT.

V and J are TRBV7-6 and TRBJ2-7; TRBD2 matches at 7 bases. This CDR3 is built from 14 residues. J gave up 2 bases and V 5 bases, and 6 bases lay outside the gene matches. Germline V gene sequence: CDR1 SGHVS, CDR2 FNYEAQ. Here the CDR3 reads CASSPTSSPYEQYF. The DNA of the CDR3 is TGTGCCAGCAGCCCGACTAGCAGTCCCTACGAGCAGTACTTC.

V usage is TRBV5-1 and J usage is TRBJ2-7, with 12 bases identical to TRBD2. CDR1 SGHRS and CDR2 YFSETQ come from the germline V gene. The CDR3 runs 14 residues. V was clipped by 4 bases and J by 7 bases; unmatched bases: 6. CDR3 sequence: CASSASGRVREQYF. CDR3 nucleotide sequence: TGCGCCAGCAGCGCTAGCGGGAGGGTTAGGGAGCAGTACTTC.

The rearrangement links TRBV5-1 to TRBJ2-1; 15 nucleotides agree with TRBD2. CDR1 SGHRS and CDR2 YFSETQ come from the germline V gene. The CDR3 runs 17 residues. V lost 3 bases, J lost 2 bases, and 3 bases stayed unmatched. The CDR3 nucleotides read TGCGCCAGCAGCTCTGGACTAGCGGGAGGGACCTACAATGAGCAGTTCTTC. Translation gives CASSSGLAGGTYNEQFF.

In its sample, this clone was seen once. The CDR3 is CASRRDSRGYGYTF. The CDR3, as DNA: TGTGCCAGCAGGCGAGACTCGAGGGGGTATGGCTACACCTTC. This chain connects TRBV6-5 to TRBJ1-2, with D perhaps TRBD1 (6 bases). There are 14 residues in the CDR3. Germline CDR1 and CDR2: MNHEY and SVGAGI. Trimming shortened V by 6 bases and J by 5 bases, and 16 bases separated the two germline ends.

The chain employs TRBV10-3 and TRBJ1-2, with 10 bases matching TRBD1. The CDR3 is 15 residues long. Per germline, CDR1 ENHRY and CDR2 SYGVKD. V was clipped by 0 bases and J by 5 bases; unmatched bases: 3. The CDR3 bases are TGTGCCATCAGTGAGTCGCGGGGACAGGGGTATGGCTACACCTTC. Protein: CAISESRGQGYGYTF.

The chain uses TRBV27 and TRBJ1-2, with 7 bases matching TRBD1. Looked up from germline, CDR1 is MNHEY and CDR2 is SMNVEV (reference sequence). The CDR3 has 12 residues. V lost 6 bases, J lost 7 bases, and 5 bases stayed unmatched. The CDR3 region is CASRATGSGYTF. The CDR3 DNA reads as TGTGCCAGCAGAGCGACAGGGAGTGGCTACACCTTC.

The chain joins TRBV5-1 to TRBJ2-5; D might be TRBD2 (6 bases). The germline V and J ends were trimmed by 0 bases and 5 bases, with 26 bases remaining between them. The CDR3 length is 19 residues. CDR1 is SGHRS, CDR2 YFSETQ, per germline. CDR3 coding DNA: TGCGCCAGCAGCTTGGCCAAGTTCGGGGGAGACCCTTCCGGCGAGACCCAGTACTTC. It codes for CASSLAKFGGDPSGETQYF.

The rearrangement uses TRBV2 and TRBJ2-3; D might be TRBD1 (6 bases). CDR1 and CDR2 from the germline V gene are SNHLY and FYNNEI. The CDR3 contains 12 residues. The V and J ends lost 9 bases and 1 base respectively, with 8 bases between them. As DNA, the CDR3 is TGTGCCAGACGACAGGGCACAGATACGCAGTATTTT. Its protein product is CARRQGTDTQYF.

This clone appeared once. The chain has TRBV12-5 and TRBJ2-7, with 12 bases matching TRBD2. Unmatched junction bases numbered 5, after V lost 2 bases and J lost 0 bases. Germline assignment: CDR1 LGHNT and CDR2 FRNRAP. The CDR3 is 17 amino acids. CDR3 DNA sequence: TGTGCTAGTGGTTTGACCCGGACTAGCGGGGCCTCCTACGAGCAGTACTTC. Translation gives CASGLTRTSGASYEQYF. Based on the CDR3 plus reference TRBV12-5 and TRBJ2-7, the full variable domain is DARVTQTPRHKVTEMGQEVTMRCQPILGHNTVFWYRQTMMQGLELLAYFRNRAPLDDSGMPKDRFSAEMPDATLATLKIQPSEPRDSAVYFCASGLTRTSGASYEQYFGPGTRLTVT.

This clone appeared once. The chain couples TRBV7-9 to TRBJ2-3, with D tentatively TRBD1 (5 bases). The CDR3 contains 14 residues. Germline V lookup: CDR1 SEHNR, CDR2 FQNEAQ (reference sequence). V was cut by 2 bases and J by 6 bases, with 12 bases left in between. The CDR3 loop reads CASSLTRRVDTQYF. DNA for the CDR3: TGTGCCAGCAGCTTAACACGCAGGGTTGATACGCAGTATTTT. The complete variable domain, with remaining parts taken from reference TRBV7-9 and TRBJ2-3, reads DTGVSQNPRHKITKRGQNVTFRCDPISEHNRLYWYRQTLGQGPEFLTYFQNEAQLEKSRLLSDRFSAERPKGSFSTLEIQRTEQGDSAMYLCASSLTRRVDTQYFGPGTRLTVL.

This clone occurred once. The rearrangement uses TRBV21-1 and TRBJ1-4; the table's D call, TRBD1, was not checked against the DNA. TRBV21-1 is a listed pseudogene. The CDR3 runs 16 residues. The DNA of the CDR3 is TGTGCCAGCAGCAATGGACAGGCGTCAACTAATGAAAAACTGTTTTTT. As protein: CASSNGQASTNEKLFF.

The rearrangement uses TRBV4-2 and TRBJ2-7, with 9 bases fitting TRBD2. V lost 1 base, J lost 5 bases, and 3 bases stayed unmatched. Germline V CDR1 and CDR2: LGHNA, YNFKEQ. The CDR3 is 14 amino acids. The CDR3: CASSQGSGSDEQYF. The DNA of the CDR3 is TGTGCCAGCAGCCAAGGTAGCGGGAGCGACGAGCAGTACTTC.

V gene TRBV6-1 combines with J gene TRBJ1-1; D uncertain. The CDR3 has 13 residues. Between the trimmed V and J ends, which lost 2 bases and 11 bases, there was a span of 15 bases. Germline lookup yields CDR1 MNHNS and CDR2 SASEGT. The CDR3 loop reads CASSESPSREAFF. The CDR3, as DNA: TGTGCCAGCAGTGAATCCCCCTCCCGGGAGGCTTTCTTT.

Only a few counts were recorded for this clone. The chain is built from TRBV5-6 and TRBJ2-7, with TRBD1 matching over 9 bases. This CDR3 contains 14 residues. Trimming took 2 bases from V and 5 from J; bases not matched to a gene: 5. Germline CDR1 reads SGHDT; CDR2 reads YYEEEE. CDR3 coding DNA: TGTGCCAGCAGCTTAGGGACAGGGCTCAACGAGCAGTACTTC. Residues: CASSLGTGLNEQYF. Together with reference TRBV5-6 and TRBJ2-7, the CDR3 gives the full variable domain: DAGVTQSPTHLIKTRGQQVTLRCSPKSGHDTVSWYQQALGQGPQFIFQYYEEEERQRGNFPDRFSGHQFPNYSSELNVNALLLGDSALYLCASSLGTGLNEQYFGPGTRLTVT.

CDR3 amino acids: CASSPETGTDTQYF. The CDR3 bases are TGCGCCAGCAGCCCGGAAACAGGCACAGATACGCAGTATTTT. The rearrangement uses TRBV5-1 and TRBJ2-3; no firm D call. CDR1 SGHRS and CDR2 YFSETQ come from the germline V gene. V lost 4 bases and J 1 base, leaving 10 bases between the germline ends. CDR3 length: 14 amino acids.